This T cell receptor beta chain was recovered during a study of blood T cell repertoires in COVID-19. Study summary: Spain, Italy and the United States supplied samples that represented acute and convalescent COVID-19.

CDR3 length equals 15 residues. With V trimmed by 2 bases and J by 5 bases, 3 bases remained unmatched. The V gene's germline CDR1 is SEHNR and CDR2 FQNEAQ (reference sequence). Only in-frame clones appear in the TCRdb table, and some are missing; sequencing was by immunoSEQ multiplex PCR. The sample has roughly 500,000 clones; 70% to 90% are singletons. In terms of age and location, participants ranged from roughly 18 to 90 years and lived in 24 US areas. Specimen: PBMCs or T cells enriched from blood (not recorded which). The V call is TRBV7-9, the J call TRBJ1-5; TRBD1 agrees at 10 bases. The sequence was collected from a woman aged 55 to 70 who had recovered from COVID-19. Here the CDR3 reads CASSLRTGGDQPQHF. CDR3 bases: TGTGCCAGCAGCTTAAGGACAGGGGGAGATCAGCCCCAGCATTTT.